Following are 26 T cell receptor beta chains from one sample sequenced in a study of blood T cell repertoires in COVID-19. Profiling relied on immunoSEQ multiplex PCR, and the TCRdb table lists in-frame clones only, not all of them. There are hundreds of thousands of clones in the sample; about 87% occur only once, and 1% to 1.5% lies in the top ten. The sample was peripheral blood. The origin of the receptors is a man in his sixties or seventies with acute or convalescent COVID-19.

J is TRBJ1-1 and V is TRBV6-2 or TRBV6-3; 11 nucleotides match TRBD1. This CDR3 comprises 17 residues. The junction had 9 bases not matched to a gene; V was cut back by 2 bases and J by 4 bases. Germline CDR1 reads MNHEY; CDR2 reads SVGEGT. CDR3 coding DNA: TGTGCCAGCAGTTACCCTGGACAGGGGGCGCAGAGCACTGAAGCTTTCTTT. Translation gives CASSYPGQGAQSTEAFF.

The V gene is TRBV7-2, the J gene TRBJ2-7, with 7 positions matching TRBD1. The CDR3 contains 16 residues. Trimming at V came to 2 bases and at J to 1 base, leaving 8 bases not matched to a gene. Germline CDR1 reads SGHTA; CDR2 reads FQGNSA. The CDR3 nucleotides are TGTGCCAGCAGCTTATCCGTGGGACAGCAATCCTACGAGCAGTACTTC. It yields the protein CASSLSVGQQSYEQYF.

This chain connects TRBV15 to TRBJ2-7; 10 bases map to TRBD1. The germline gives CDR1 LNHNV, CDR2 YYDKDF (reference sequence). This CDR3 is 15 amino acids long. The trim removed 3 bases at V and 6 bases at J, leaving 8 bases unmatched. CDR3 in amino acids: CATSRSGTGASEQYF. CDR3 sequence (DNA): TGTGCCACCAGCAGGTCCGGGACAGGGGCCAGCGAGCAGTACTTC.

J is TRBJ2-7 and V is TRBV30; 8 nucleotides match TRBD1. The CDR3 extends over 17 amino acids. V lost 3 bases to trimming and J lost 3 bases; unmatched junction nucleotides: 16. The germline V gene has CDR1 GTSNPN and CDR2 SVGIG (reference sequence). The DNA for the CDR3 is TGTGCCTGGAGAGACAGGGGAAGTGGTGCAGGTGACTACGAGCAGTACTTC. Its translation: CAWRDRGSGAGDYEQYF.

The genes are TRBV5-6 and TRBJ1-4; D is unresolved. The CDR3 loop spans 13 amino acids. The germline V gene encodes CDR1 SGHDT and CDR2 YYEEEE. Trimming removed 4 bases at V and 6 bases at J, with 10 bases between. CDR3 region: CASSLPGDEKLFF. CDR3 coding DNA: TGTGCCAGCAGCCTACCGGGAGATGAAAAACTGTTTTTT.

Only one count was recorded for this clone. V gene TRBV18 combines with J gene TRBJ2-1; perhaps TRBD2 as D (5 bases). This CDR3 spans 15 amino acids. Per the germline V gene, CDR1 is KGHSH and CDR2 is LQKENI. Trimming shortened V by 6 bases and J by 3 bases, and 15 bases separated the two germline ends. As DNA, the CDR3 is TGTGCCAGCTCCCGAGGGAGCCTCAGCTACAATGAGCAGTTCTTC. It translates to CASSRGSLSYNEQFF. The whole variable domain, filled in from reference TRBV18 and TRBJ2-1, reads NAGVMQNPRHLVRRRGQEARLRCSPMKGHSHVYWYRQLPEEGLKFMVYLQKENIIDESGMPKERFSAEFPKEGPSILRIQQVVRGDSAAYFCASSRGSLSYNEQFFGPGTRLTVL.

This chain connects TRBV19 to TRBJ1-5, with 12 bases matching TRBD1. Looked up from germline, CDR1 is LNHDA and CDR2 is SQIVND (reference sequence). The CDR3 runs to 15 residues. The trim removed 6 bases at V and 2 bases at J, leaving 2 bases unmatched. This chain's CDR3 is CASRGTGGGNQPQHF. The CDR3 coding sequence is TGTGCCAGTAGGGGGACAGGGGGCGGCAATCAGCCCCAGCATTTT.

J is TRBJ2-1 and V is TRBV29-1; 8 nucleotides match TRBD2. Germline V CDR1 and CDR2: SQVTM, ANQGSEA. The CDR3 runs to 14 residues. Trimming at V came to 3 bases and at J to 9 bases, leaving 10 bases not matched to a gene. The CDR3 DNA reads TGCAGCGTTGAGATGACTAGCGCCTACGGTGAGCAGTTCTTC. The encoded protein is CSVEMTSAYGEQFF.

The chain joins TRBV5-6 to TRBJ2-5; 8 bases match TRBD1. Germline CDR1 and CDR2: SGHDT and YYEEEE. V lost 6 bases to trimming and J lost 7 bases; unmatched junction nucleotides: 11. This CDR3 comprises 14 residues. The CDR3 DNA reads as TGTGCCAGCACGTGGGGTAACAGGGGGGTGACCCAGTACTTC. The encoded protein is CASTWGNRGVTQYF.

The V and J genes are TRBV6-2 or TRBV6-3 and TRBJ2-5; a possible D gene is TRBD2 (5 bases). V was cut by 6 bases and J by 7 bases, with 9 bases left in between. Per germline, CDR1 MNHEY and CDR2 SVGEGT. The CDR3 consists of 11 residues. CDR3 region: CASSPRGTQYF. CDR3 bases: TGTGCCAGCAGCCCCCGGGGGACCCAGTACTTC.

This chain joins TRBV5-5 and TRBJ1-1, with D possibly matching TRBD1 (5 bases). This CDR3 region has 17 residues. Germline V gives CDR1 SGHKS, CDR2 YYEKEE (reference sequence). V shed 0 bases and J shed 1 base, with 16 bases lying between them. CDR3 coding DNA: TGTGCCAGCAGCTTGGCGGTAGGAGGGGATTCGAACACTGAAGCTTTCTTT. The encoded protein is CASSLAVGGDSNTEAFF.

The chain couples TRBV5-5 to TRBJ1-4; D is unresolved. CDR3 size: 15 residues. Per germline, CDR1 SGHKS and CDR2 YYEKEE (reference sequence). V lost 1 base and J lost 8, with 15 bases in between. CDR3 coding DNA: TGTGCCAGCAGCTTGTACTCGGGAAATGGGGAAAAACTGTTTTTT. Its translation: CASSLYSGNGEKLFF.

The chain combines TRBV3-1 (or the pseudogene TRBV3-2) with TRBJ1-6; D uncertain. CDR1 and CDR2 (germline): LGHDT, YNNKEL (reference sequence). The CDR3 totals 13 residues. The V gene lost 2 bases and the J gene lost 8 bases, with 7 bases spanning the gap. The CDR3 DNA reads TGTGCCAGCAGCCAATTGGCGGATTCACCCCTCCACTTT. Encoded protein: CASSQLADSPLHF.

There are a few counts of this clone. V and J are TRBV19 and TRBJ1-2; 7 bases are shared with TRBD1. The V and J ends lost 7 bases and 0 bases, in that order; junction bases with no gene match: 5. The CDR3 runs 14 residues. Germline CDR1 reads LNHDA; CDR2 reads SQIVND (reference sequence). Here the CDR3 reads CASIGDRTNYGYTF. In DNA, the CDR3 is TGTGCCAGTATTGGGGACAGAACTAACTATGGCTACACCTTC.

The V gene is TRBV5-1, the J gene TRBJ2-6; D not certain. The length of the CDR3 is 18 residues. The germline CDR1 and CDR2 sequences are SGHRS and YFSETQ. Trimming pared 2 bases from V and 0 bases from J, leaving 15 bases between. The CDR3 spells CASSFLLSRTSGANVLTF. The CDR3 DNA sequence: TGCGCCAGCAGCTTCCTCCTCTCGAGAACCTCTGGGGCCAACGTCCTGACTTTC. Based on the CDR3 plus reference TRBV5-1 and TRBJ2-6, the full variable domain is KAGVTQTPRYLIKTRGQQVTLSCSPISGHRSVSWYQQTPGQGLQFLFEYFSETQRNKGNFPGRFSGRQFSNSRSEMNVSTLELGDSALYLCASSFLLSRTSGANVLTFGAGSRLTVL.

The chain is built from TRBV20-1 and TRBJ1-1, with D unresolved. Trimming stripped 3 bases from V and 0 bases from J, with 11 bases between. Per the germline V gene, CDR1 is DFQATT and CDR2 is SNEGSKA (reference sequence). This CDR3 contains 14 residues. The CDR3: CSASEAFMNTEAFF. DNA of the CDR3: TGCAGTGCTAGTGAAGCGTTCATGAACACTGAAGCTTTCTTT.

This chain uses TRBV5-1 with TRBJ2-3; possibly TRBD1 for D (5 bases). V was clipped by 0 bases and J by 1 base, with 15 bases between them. The germline V gene encodes CDR1 SGHRS and CDR2 YFSETQ. The CDR3 has 17 residues. This CDR3 is CASSLGHGSGRTDTQYF. The CDR3 DNA follows: TGCGCCAGCAGCTTGGGTCACGGGTCAGGGCGCACAGATACGCAGTATTTT.

V is TRBV23-1 and J is TRBJ1-2, with 7 bases that match TRBD1. TRBV23-1 is an ORF for which the function is uncertain. The J segment lost 7 bases and the V segment lost 0 bases, leaving 17 bases of the junction unmatched. The CDR3 is 18 amino acids. CDR3 protein: CASSQSSPSRGPDSGYTF. DNA of the CDR3: TGCGCCAGCAGTCAATCTAGTCCAAGTAGGGGGCCAGACAGTGGCTACACCTTC.

The CDR3 here is CASSHRTAFPFNEQFF. The CDR3 nucleotides read TGTGCCAGCAGTCATCGGACAGCCTTTCCCTTTAATGAGCAGTTCTTC. This chain uses TRBV28 with TRBJ2-1; tentatively, D is TRBD1 (6 bases). The CDR3 has 16 amino acids. The V end was cut by 5 bases, the J end by 7 bases, with 21 bases between. Germline assignment: CDR1 MDHEN and CDR2 SYDVKM.

V usage is TRBV30 and J usage is TRBJ2-1; D unresolved. Trimming took off 2 bases at V and 7 bases at J, with 9 bases between the two ends. This CDR3 comprises 12 residues. The germline gives CDR1 GTSNPN, CDR2 SVGIG (reference sequence). CDR3 nucleotide sequence: TGTGCCTGGAGTTTCTTTGTGAATGAGCAGTTCTTC. It yields the protein CAWSFFVNEQFF.

CDR3 amino acids: CASSSGTSWAYNEQFF. The CDR3, as DNA: TGTGCCAGCAGTTCCGGGACTTCCTGGGCCTACAATGAGCAGTTCTTC. This chain uses TRBV28 with TRBJ2-1, with a weak D call TRBD2 (6 bases). Germline V gives CDR1 MDHEN, CDR2 SYDVKM. This CDR3 comprises 16 residues. Trimming stripped 4 bases from V and 2 bases from J, with 15 bases between.

The chain joins TRBV18 to TRBJ2-4, with TRBD2 matching 11 bases. V was clipped by 2 bases and J by 0 bases; unmatched bases: 12. Germline values: CDR1 KGHSH, CDR2 LQKENI. The CDR3 totals 20 residues. The CDR3 spells CASSPEGLAGTLLAKNIQYF. The CDR3 DNA is TGTGCCAGCTCACCAGAAGGACTAGCGGGCACCCTATTAGCCAAAAACATTCAGTACTTC.

J is TRBJ1-4 and V is TRBV6-5, with D hard to call. This CDR3 comprises 13 residues. Per the germline V gene, CDR1 is MNHEY and CDR2 is SVGAGI. Trimming took 6 bases from V and 2 from J, leaving 7 bases between them. The CDR3 is CASRLGTNEKLFF. CDR3 sequence (DNA): TGTGCCAGCAGACTCGGGACTAATGAAAAACTGTTTTTT.

V is TRBV30 and J is TRBJ1-6; 11 nucleotides match TRBD1. Per germline, CDR1 GTSNPN and CDR2 SVGIG (reference sequence). This CDR3 has 15 amino acids. V lost 4 bases and J lost 9; bases outside the gene matches: 8. Here the CDR3 reads CAWNLSGTGGSPLHF. The CDR3 nucleotides read TGTGCCTGGAATCTTAGCGGGACAGGGGGTTCACCCCTCCACTTT.

This chain connects TRBV7-2 to TRBJ2-3; no definite D call. This CDR3 is 16 amino acids long. Deletions cut 1 base from V and 0 bases from J, with 11 bases between. In germline, CDR1 is SGHTA, CDR2 FQGNSA. The CDR3 loop reads CASSLGHLFSTDTQYF. The CDR3 nucleotides read TGTGCCAGCAGCTTAGGACACCTCTTTAGCACAGATACGCAGTATTTT.

The rearrangement uses TRBV2 and TRBJ1-2; D is perhaps TRBD1 (5 bases). Germline V lookup: CDR1 SNHLY, CDR2 FYNNEI. The V gene lost 3 bases and the J gene lost 3 bases, with 17 bases spanning the gap. CDR3 length equals 16 residues. CDR3 nucleotides: TGTGCCAGCAGTGATGGTTCTAGGGACTCCCACTATGGCTACACCTTC. It is translated as CASSDGSRDSHYGYTF.